This is a list of T cell receptor beta chains from one sample in a study of kidney transplant recipient with SARS-CoV-2 infection. Using its own MiXCR run on the reads, TCRdb lists one record per CDR3 protein. The sample lists about 250,000 distinct CDR3 sequences; more than 25% were seen once. The sample consisted of a blood sample, taken at baseline and on roughly day 110 from a kidney transplant recipient. The receptor set was obtained from a young adult male patient who had COVID-19 and was a kidney transplant recipient. The graft donor may be the source of some T cells. Each CDR3 is given with its conserved first and last residue. D genes are given only for firm matches. The size field is filled for only some rows; it gives once, few, many or a size class.

D: NA
size: many
J: TRBJ1-1
V: TRBV7-9
CDR3: CASSLAQTEAFF
DNA: TGTGCCAGCAGCTTAGCGCAGACTGAAGCTTTCTTT

D: NA
size: many
J: TRBJ2-5
V: TRBV3-1
CDR3: CASSATGPISFSETQYF
DNA: TGTGCCAGCAGCGCGACTGGTCCCATTTCTTTCTCTGAGACCCAGTACTTC

D: NA
size: many
J: TRBJ2-6
V: TRBV8-2
CDR3: CGSVSRITQSRANVLTF
DNA: TGTGGCAGTGTCTCAAGGATAACACAAAGTCGGGCCAACGTCCTGACTTTC

D: NA
size: few
J: TRBJ1-2
V: TRBV6-1
CDR3: CASSRRRGGRKTYGYTF
DNA: TGTGCCAGCAGTAGACGACGAGGTGGGAGAAAGACCTATGGCTACACCTTC

D: TRBD2
size: many
J: TRBJ2-7
V: TRBV5-1
CDR3: CASSLVLAGGTGSEQYF
DNA: TGCGCCAGCAGCTTGGTGCTAGCGGGAGGTACGGGGAGCGAGCAGTACTTC

D: NA
size: many
J: TRBJ2-7
V: TRBV7-9
CDR3: CASSFSGRTYEQYF
DNA: TGTGCCAGCAGCTTTTCTGGCCGTACCTACGAGCAGTACTTC

D: NA
size: many
J: TRBJ1-1
V: TRBV6-5
CDR3: CASKEGDTEAFF
DNA: TGTGCCAGCAAAGAAGGAGACACTGAAGCTTTCTTT

D: NA
size: NA
J: TRBJ1-6
V: TRBV7-2
CDR3: CASSLEHISNSPLHF
DNA: TGTGCCAGCAGCTTAGAACACATAAGTAATTCACCCCTCCACTTT

D: NA
size: many
J: TRBJ2-3
V: TRBV6-5
CDR3: CASGRERPARDTQYF
DNA: TGTGCCAGCGGGAGAGAACGGCCAGCACGCGATACGCAGTATTTT

D: NA
size: many
J: TRBJ1-2
V: TRBV7-7
CDR3: CASSAKNKCRKTYGYTF
DNA: TGTGCCAGCAGCGCTAAGAATAAGTGCCGAAAGACCTATGGCTACACCTTC

D: NA
size: NA
J: TRBJ2-7
V: TRBV27
CDR3: CASGGPRQGPQYF
DNA: TGTGCCAGCGGGGGGCCCCGACAGGGCCCACAGTACTTC

D: NA
size: few
J: TRBJ1-2
V: TRBV6-4
CDR3: CASSRNHSHGKTYGYTF
DNA: TGTGCCAGCAGTCGCAATCACTCACACGGAAAGACCTATGGCTACACCTTC

D: NA
size: NA
J: TRBJ1-2
V: TRBV6-2/TRBV6-3
CDR3: CASSYSNTGYGYTF
DNA: TGTGCCAGCAGTTACTCGAACACAGGCTATGGCTACACCTTC

D: TRBD2
size: NA
J: TRBJ2-7
V: TRBV5-5
CDR3: CASSFGEGPHERYF
DNA: TGTGCCAGCAGCTTTGGGGAGGGGCCCCACGAGCGGTACTTC

D: NA
size: many
J: TRBJ1-6
V: TRBV20-1
CDR3: CSARGTSNSPLHF
DNA: TGCAGTGCTCGTGGGACGAGTAATTCACCCCTCCACTTT

D: NA
size: many
J: TRBJ1-5
V: TRBV2
CDR3: CASTRQLNQPQHF
DNA: TGTGCCAGCACACGACAGCTCAATCAGCCCCAGCATTTT

D: NA
size: many
J: TRBJ1-2
V: TRBV4-1
CDR3: CASSQSLRTNYGYTF
DNA: TGCGCCAGCAGCCAGAGTCTCAGGACTAACTATGGCTACACCTTC

D: NA
size: many
J: TRBJ1-1
V: TRBV3-1
CDR3: CASSYSHPISIRTEAFF
DNA: TGTGCCAGCAGCTATAGTCATCCCATTTCAATTCGCACTGAAGCTTTCTTT

D: NA
size: many
J: TRBJ1-2
V: TRBV3-1
CDR3: CASSDRNTLRKTYGYTF
DNA: TGTGCCAGCAGCGATAGGAACACCCTTCGAAAGACCTATGGCTACACCTTC

D: TRBD1
size: many
J: TRBJ2-2
V: TRBV4-2
CDR3: CASSQDARQGPTGELFF
DNA: TGTGCCAGCAGCCAAGACGCGAGACAGGGTCCCACCGGGGAGCTGTTTTTT

D: NA
size: many
J: TRBJ1-2
V: TRBV5-6
CDR3: CASRSVNSRKTYGYTF
DNA: TGTGCCAGCAGATCGGTCAATAGTCGAAAGACCTATGGCTACACCTTC

D: TRBD1
size: NA
J: TRBJ2-2
V: TRBV9
CDR3: CASSFHLGTEYTGELFF
DNA: TGTGCCAGCAGCTTCCACCTCGGGACAGAGTACACCGGGGAGCTGTTTTTT

D: TRBD1
size: few
J: TRBJ2-3
V: TRBV2
CDR3: CASGIDRGTDTQYF
DNA: TGTGCCAGTGGGATCGACAGGGGAACAGATACGCAGTATTTT

D: NA
size: many
J: TRBJ2-7
V: TRBV7-9
CDR3: CASSPEKGQPYEQYF
DNA: TGTGCCAGCAGCCCCGAGAAAGGCCAACCCTACGAGCAGTACTTC

D: NA
size: many
J: TRBJ2-3
V: TRBV12-3/TRBV12-4
CDR3: CASTTTDTQYF
DNA: TGTGCCAGCACCACTACAGATACGCAGTATTTT

D: NA
size: many
J: TRBJ1-4
V: TRBV12-3/TRBV12-4
CDR3: CASKVAAVEKLFF
DNA: TGTGCCAGCAAGGTCGCGGCGGTTGAAAAACTGTTTTTT

D: NA
size: many
J: TRBJ1-2
V: TRBV6-6
CDR3: CASSPYRGGRKTYGYTF
DNA: TGTGCCAGCAGTCCATACCGAGGTGGGAGAAAGACCTATGGCTACACCTTC

D: TRBD2
size: many
J: TRBJ2-7
V: TRBV5-4
CDR3: CATSSGIYEQYF
DNA: TGTGCCACCAGTAGCGGGATCTACGAGCAGTACTTC

D: NA
size: many
J: TRBJ1-4
V: TRBV18
CDR3: CASSPPGHLNEKLFF
DNA: TGTGCCAGCTCACCACCCGGACACCTTAATGAAAAACTGTTTTTT

D: NA
size: many
J: TRBJ1-5
V: TRBV6-6
CDR3: CASSTRNGNQPQHF
DNA: TGTGCCAGCAGCACACGGAATGGCAATCAGCCCCAGCATTTT

D: NA
size: few
J: TRBJ1-2
V: TRBV5-8
CDR3: CASYMFHPRKTYGYTF
DNA: TGTGCCAGCTATATGTTTCATCCACGAAAGACCTATGGCTACACCTTC

D: NA
size: many
J: TRBJ1-3
V: TRBV20-1
CDR3: CSARESFSSGNTIYF
DNA: TGCAGTGCTAGAGAATCTTTCAGCTCTGGAAACACCATATATTTT

D: NA
size: few
J: TRBJ2-1
V: TRBV20-1
CDR3: CSARGAGGNEQFF
DNA: TGCAGTGCTAGAGGCGCTGGGGGCAATGAGCAGTTCTTC

D: NA
size: many
J: TRBJ2-7
V: TRBV3-2
CDR3: CASSLEVGEQYF
DNA: TGTGCCAGCAGCCTAGAGGTGGGCGAGCAGTACTTC

D: NA
size: many
J: TRBJ2-3
V: TRBV21-1
CDR3: CASSRQLATVMQDTQYF
DNA: TGTGCCAGCAGCCGGCAACTAGCTACAGTCATGCAAGATACGCAGTATTTT

D: NA
size: many
J: TRBJ1-4
V: TRBV2
CDR3: CASRQGEKLFF
DNA: TGTGCCAGCAGGCAGGGGGAAAAACTGTTTTTT

D: NA
size: NA
J: TRBJ2-5
V: TRBV20-1
CDR3: CSASTLPRGTQYF
DNA: TGCAGTGCTTCGACCCTCCCAAGAGGGACCCAGTACTTC

D: NA
size: many
J: TRBJ1-3
V: TRBV6-5
CDR3: CASSYSISGYGNTIYF
DNA: TGTGCCAGCAGTTACTCGATATCAGGCTATGGAAACACCATATATTTT

D: NA
size: many
J: TRBJ2-7
V: TRBV2
CDR3: CASSLDQAAYEQYF
DNA: TGTGCCAGCAGTTTGGACCAAGCGGCCTACGAGCAGTACTTC

D: NA
size: NA
J: TRBJ2-3
V: TRBV2
CDR3: CASSRQTDTQYF
DNA: TGTGCCAGCAGCAGACAGACAGATACGCAGTATTTT

D: NA
size: NA
J: TRBJ2-6
V: TRBV12-3/TRBV12-4
CDR3: CASTIQGAGANVLTF
DNA: TGTGCCAGCACCATACAGGGTGCCGGGGCCAACGTCCTGACTTTC

D: TRBD2
size: many
J: TRBJ2-3
V: TRBV5-1
CDR3: CASSLGQGGADTQYF
DNA: TGTGCCAGCAGCTTAGGGCAGGGAGGGGCAGATACGCAGTATTTT

D: NA
size: many
J: TRBJ1-4
V: TRBV2
CDR3: CASSQDTSTNEKLFF
DNA: TGTGCCAGCAGTCAAGACACCTCAACTAATGAAAAACTGTTTTTT

D: TRBD2
size: NA
J: TRBJ2-3
V: TRBV5-1
CDR3: CASSLEPSGTTDTQYF
DNA: TGCGCCAGCAGCTTGGAACCTAGCGGGACCACAGATACGCAGTATTTT

D: TRBD1
size: many
J: TRBJ2-1
V: TRBV28
CDR3: CASSSGQGAPWNEQFF
DNA: TGTGCCAGCAGCTCTGGACAGGGGGCGCCCTGGAATGAGCAGTTCTTC

D: NA
size: NA
J: TRBJ1-2
V: TRBV25-1
CDR3: CASSGRPELGKTYGYTF
DNA: TGTGCCAGCAGTGGTAGACCAGAACTGGGAAAGACCTATGGCTACACCTTC